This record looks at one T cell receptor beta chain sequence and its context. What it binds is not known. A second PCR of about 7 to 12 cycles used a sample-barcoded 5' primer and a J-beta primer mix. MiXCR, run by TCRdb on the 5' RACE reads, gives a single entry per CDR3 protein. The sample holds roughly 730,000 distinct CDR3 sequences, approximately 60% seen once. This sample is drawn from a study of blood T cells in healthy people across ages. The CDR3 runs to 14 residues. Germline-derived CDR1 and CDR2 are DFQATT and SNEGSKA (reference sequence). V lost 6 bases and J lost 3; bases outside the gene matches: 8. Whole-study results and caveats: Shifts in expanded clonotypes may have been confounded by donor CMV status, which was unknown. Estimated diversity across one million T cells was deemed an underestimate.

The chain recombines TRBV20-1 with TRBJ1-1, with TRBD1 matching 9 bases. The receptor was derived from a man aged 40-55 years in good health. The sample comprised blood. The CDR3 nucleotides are TGCAGTGCCCGGACAGGGGCGGGTGACACTGAAGCTTTCTTT. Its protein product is CSARTGAGDTEAFF.